This T cell receptor beta chain derives from a study of shared clonotypes between healthy human individuals. Data came from immunoSEQ multiplex PCR; TCRdb stores just in-frame clones and leaves some out. The sample includes more than 2 million clones, 95% of them seen just once. The germline V and J ends were trimmed by 0 bases and 7 bases, with 15 bases remaining between them. There are 15 residues in the CDR3. Germline values: CDR1 GTSNPN, CDR2 SVGIG (reference sequence). Sequencing was performed on naive CD4+ T cells sorted from blood. The subset: CD45RA+ positively selected. The receptor's source is a man between 18 and 35 years old in good health. The chain couples TRBV30 to TRBJ1-4, with a possible D match to TRBD1 (5 bases). The CDR3 is CAWSVPPGLGEKLFF. The CDR3 DNA reads TGTGCCTGGAGTGTACCACCGGGACTTGGTGAAAAACTGTTTTTT.